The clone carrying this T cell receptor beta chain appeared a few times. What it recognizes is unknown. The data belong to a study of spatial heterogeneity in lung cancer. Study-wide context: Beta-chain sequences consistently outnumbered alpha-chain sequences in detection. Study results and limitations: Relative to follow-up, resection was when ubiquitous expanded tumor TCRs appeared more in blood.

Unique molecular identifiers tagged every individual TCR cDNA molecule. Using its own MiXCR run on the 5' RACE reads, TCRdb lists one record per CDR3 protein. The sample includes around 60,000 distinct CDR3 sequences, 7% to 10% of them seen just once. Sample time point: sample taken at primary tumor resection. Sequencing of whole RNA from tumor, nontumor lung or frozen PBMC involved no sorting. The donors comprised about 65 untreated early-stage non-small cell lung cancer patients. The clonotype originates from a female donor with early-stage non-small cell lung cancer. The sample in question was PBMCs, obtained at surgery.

Written as DNA, the CDR3 is TGCAGCGTTGAAGGGACTGACAGGGGGTATGGCTACACCTTC. Protein sequence: CSVEGTDRGYGYTF. J is TRBJ1-2 and V is TRBV29-1; TRBD1 agrees at 9 bases. The germline CDR1 and CDR2 sequences are SQVTM and ANQGSEA. Unmatched junction bases numbered 5, after V lost 1 base and J lost 5 bases. CDR3 size: 14 residues.